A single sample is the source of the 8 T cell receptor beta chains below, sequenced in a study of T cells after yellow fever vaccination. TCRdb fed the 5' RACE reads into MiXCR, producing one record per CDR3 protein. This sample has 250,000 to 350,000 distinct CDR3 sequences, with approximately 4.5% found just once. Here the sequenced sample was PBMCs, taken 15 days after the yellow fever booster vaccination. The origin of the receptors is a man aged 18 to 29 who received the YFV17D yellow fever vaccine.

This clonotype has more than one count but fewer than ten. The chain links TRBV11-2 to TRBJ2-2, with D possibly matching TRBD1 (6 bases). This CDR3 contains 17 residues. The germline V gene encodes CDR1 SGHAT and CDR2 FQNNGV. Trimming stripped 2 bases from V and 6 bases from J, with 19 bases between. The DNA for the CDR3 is TGTGCCAGCAGCTTAAATAGACGAAACAGGGCGCCCGGGGAGCTGTTTTTT. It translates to CASSLNRRNRAPGELFF.

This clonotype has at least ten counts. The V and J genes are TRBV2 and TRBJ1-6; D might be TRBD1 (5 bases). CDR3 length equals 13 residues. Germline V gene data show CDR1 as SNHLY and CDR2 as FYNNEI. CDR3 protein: CVARQNLLGTLHF. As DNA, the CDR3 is TGTGTTGCGCGACAGAACCTATTAGGGACCCTCCACTTT.

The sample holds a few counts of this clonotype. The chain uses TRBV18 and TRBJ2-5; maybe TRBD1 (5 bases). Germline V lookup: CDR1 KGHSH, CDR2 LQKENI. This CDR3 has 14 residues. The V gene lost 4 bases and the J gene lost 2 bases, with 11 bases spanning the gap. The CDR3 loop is CASSQGKGQETQYF. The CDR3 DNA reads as TGTGCCAGCTCACAGGGGAAGGGGCAAGAGACCCAGTACTTC.

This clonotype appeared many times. CDR3 in DNA: TGTGCCAGCAGTTACAGTCATAGCAGGGGGGCGCCGAACACCGGGGAGCTGTTTTTT. Translation: CASSYSHSRGAPNTGELFF. This chain links TRBV6-5 with TRBJ2-2, with a possible D match to TRBD1 (7 bases). The CDR3 spans 19 residues. Trimming took off 2 bases at V and 0 bases at J, with 19 bases between the two ends. From germline, CDR1 is MNHEY and CDR2 SVGAGI.

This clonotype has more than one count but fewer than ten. The CDR3 region has the DNA TGCGCCAGCAGCTTGGACTTTGGCGGGGGCACAGATACGCAGTATTTT. As protein: CASSLDFGGGTDTQYF. The chain combines TRBV5-1 with TRBJ2-3; D perhaps matches TRBD2 (6 bases). From germline, CDR1 is SGHRS and CDR2 YFSETQ. The CDR3 covers 16 residues. Deletions cut 0 bases from V and 1 base from J, with 12 bases between.

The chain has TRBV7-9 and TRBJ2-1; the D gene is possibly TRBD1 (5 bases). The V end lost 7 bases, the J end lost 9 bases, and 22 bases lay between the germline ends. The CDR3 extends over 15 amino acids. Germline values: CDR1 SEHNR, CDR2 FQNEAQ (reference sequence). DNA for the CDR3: TGTGCCAGCACCGATTCGGGCAGGGTCATTGGTGAGCAGTTCTTC. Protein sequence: CASTDSGRVIGEQFF.

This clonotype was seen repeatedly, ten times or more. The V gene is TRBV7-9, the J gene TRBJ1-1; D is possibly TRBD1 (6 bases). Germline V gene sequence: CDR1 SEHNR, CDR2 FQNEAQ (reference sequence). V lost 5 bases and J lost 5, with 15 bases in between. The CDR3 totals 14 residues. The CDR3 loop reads CASSPNVQGTEAFF. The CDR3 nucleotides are TGTGCCAGCAGCCCTAACGTACAGGGAACTGAAGCTTTCTTT.

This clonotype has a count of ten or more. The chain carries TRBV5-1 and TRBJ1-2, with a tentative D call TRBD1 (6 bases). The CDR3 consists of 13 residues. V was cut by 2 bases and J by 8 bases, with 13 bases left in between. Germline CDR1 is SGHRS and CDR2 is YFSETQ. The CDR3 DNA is TGCGCCAGCAGCTTAAGGGGGGCTCGAGGCTACACCTTC. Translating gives CASSLRGARGYTF.